The 31 T cell receptor beta chains given below trace back to one sample, sequenced in a study of read filtering for tumor transcriptome and immune sequencing. From roughly 0.4 ug of RNA, a library with molecular barcoded alpha/delta and beta/gamma adaptors was made. Using its own MiXCR run on the reads, TCRdb lists one record per CDR3 protein. The data show about 54,000 distinct CDR3 sequences, roughly 12% seen once. The sequenced sample consisted of a population of CD138-negative cells sorted from bone marrow. Receptors originate from a donor over 35 with multiple myeloma.

With respect to this clonotype: A much larger clone is a single base away; this may be a read error. The genes are TRBV7-2 and TRBJ2-3, with D tentatively TRBD2 (5 bases). Germline V gives CDR1 SGHTA, CDR2 FQGNSA. CDR3 length: 17 residues. With 5 bases removed from V and 2 bases from J, the gap between germline ends came to 20 bases. In nucleotides, the CDR3 is TGTGCCAGCAGCGCCTGGGAGAGCGCTCTTAACACAGATACGCAGTATTTT. Encoded protein: CASSAWESALNTDTQYF.

Points on this clonotype: With a much larger clone just one base away, this may be a read error. The chain joins TRBV7-3 to TRBJ1-4, with 8 bases lining up with TRBD1. The CDR3 is 13 amino acids. The germline gives CDR1 SGHTA, CDR2 FQGTGA. Germline trimming cut 6 bases from V and 9 bases from J; bases unmatched to any gene: 6. CDR3 coding DNA: TGTGCCAGCAGTCGGGACAGGAATAAAAAACTGTTTTTT. As protein: CASSRDRNKKLFF. Looking up the rest from reference TRBV7-3 and TRBJ1-4 gives the full variable domain: GAGVSQTPSNKVTEKGKYVELRCDPISGHTALYWYRQSLGQGPEFLIYFQGTGAADDSGLPNDRFFAVRPEGSVSTLKIQRTERGDSAVYLCASSRDRNKKLFFGSGTQLSVL.

The table lists this clonotype with many counts. This chain links TRBV12-3 or TRBV12-4 with TRBJ2-3; D gene unclear. There are 14 residues in the CDR3. The V and J ends lost 3 bases and 6 bases respectively, with 13 bases between them. CDR3 coding DNA: TGTGCCAGCAGTTTTCGCAGCCCTGGTGATACGCAGTATTTT. Protein: CASSFRSPGDTQYF.

This clonotype was seen repeatedly, ten times or more. J is TRBJ2-3 and V is TRBV24-1; unclear D gene. Trimming left V 3 bases short and J 4 bases short, with 10 bases between. Germline lookup yields CDR1 KGHDR and CDR2 SFDVKD. The CDR3 has 14 amino acids. The CDR3 region is CATSDLLSADTQYF. For the CDR3, the DNA is TGTGCCACCAGTGATCTACTAAGCGCAGATACGCAGTATTTT.

This clonotype was detected many times. The J gene is TRBJ2-7, the V gene TRBV6-5; 7 bases are a match to TRBD1. Trimming at V came to 7 bases and at J to 5 bases, leaving 11 bases not matched to a gene. In germline, CDR1 is MNHEY, CDR2 SVGAGI. The CDR3 totals 14 residues. Here the CDR3 DNA reads TGTGCCAGCACCGACCGACAGGGTAGCAACGAGCAGTACTTC. Translation gives CASTDRQGSNEQYF.

In the case of this clonotype: This is likely a read error, given that the CDR3 carries no conserved phenylalanine or tryptophan at its end. The V and J genes are TRBV6-5 and TRBJ1-5; the D is unclear. Germline CDR1 is MNHEY and CDR2 is SVGAGI. The length of the CDR3 is 12 residues. The V and J ends lost 8 bases and 1 base respectively, with 6 bases between them. The CDR3 spells CASGTSNQPQHS. Written as DNA, the CDR3 is TGTGCCAGCGGTACAAGCAATCAGCCCCAGCATTCT.

In its sample, this clonotype was seen many times. The chain uses TRBV11-2 and TRBJ1-5; D gene ambiguous. Trimming left V 5 bases short and J 4 bases short, with 6 bases between. This CDR3 has 12 amino acids. Germline-derived CDR1 and CDR2 are SGHAT and FQNNGV. The CDR3 DNA sequence: TGTGCCAGCAGCGGACGGAATCAGCCCCAGCATTTT. Its protein product is CASSGRNQPQHF.

In its sample, this clonotype was seen many times. The rearrangement links TRBV2 to TRBJ2-1; 13 bases map to TRBD2. The J segment lost 7 bases and the V segment lost 6 bases, leaving 6 bases of the junction unmatched. Per the germline V gene, CDR1 is SNHLY and CDR2 is FYNNEI. The CDR3 has 15 amino acids. The CDR3 reads CASRTPGLAGNEQFF. In DNA, the CDR3 is TGTGCCAGCAGAACTCCGGGACTAGCGGGAAATGAGCAGTTCTTC.

This clonotype was seen ten or more times. The V gene is TRBV12-3 or TRBV12-4, the J gene TRBJ2-6, with D perhaps matching TRBD1 (6 bases). This CDR3 contains 15 residues. V was shortened by 6 bases and J by 2 bases, with 11 bases between the two germline ends. The CDR3 bases are TGTGCCAGCAGGAAACAGGGAACTGGGGCCAACGTCCTGACTTTC. The encoded protein is CASRKQGTGANVLTF.

This clonotype was seen many times. CDR3 nucleotides: TGTGCCAGCAGCACCGGACTAGCGATAGAGACCCAGTACTTC. Translating gives CASSTGLAIETQYF. This chain uses TRBV7-9 with TRBJ2-5, with 9 positions matching TRBD2. CDR1 is SEHNR, CDR2 FQNEAQ, per germline (reference sequence). The CDR3 consists of 14 residues. After removal of 5 bases from V and 4 bases from J, the junction contained 5 bases not matched to a gene.

There are many counts of this clonotype. V gene TRBV20-1 combines with J gene TRBJ2-7; TRBD1 matches at 7 bases. Germline V lookup: CDR1 DFQATT, CDR2 SNEGSKA (reference sequence). V was pared by 5 bases and J by 6 bases, with 7 bases of the junction left unmatched. The CDR3 is 12 amino acids. CDR3 region: CSAPTGVGEQYF. Written as DNA, the CDR3 is TGCAGTGCTCCAACAGGGGTCGGCGAGCAGTACTTC.

Concerning this clonotype itself: A read error may explain this, as a much larger clone is one base away. V and J are TRBV20-1 and TRBJ1-5; D gene unclear. The CDR3 loop spans 14 amino acids. Germline V gives CDR1 DFQATT, CDR2 SNEGSKA (reference sequence). V was cut by 6 bases and J by 0 bases, with 12 bases left in between. As DNA, the CDR3 is TGCAGTGCGGGATGGACCCGTAGCAATCAGCCCCAGCATTTT. As protein: CSAGWTRSNQPQHF.

This clonotype was detected ten times or more. The V call is TRBV6-5, the J call TRBJ2-1; the D gene is possibly TRBD1 (5 bases). V was trimmed by 5 bases and J by 15 bases, leaving 20 bases between them. Germline assignment: CDR1 MNHEY and CDR2 SVGAGI. The CDR3 is 13 residues long. This chain's CDR3 is CASSRSQGQIGFF. The CDR3 DNA reads TGTGCCAGCAGTCGGTCGCAGGGCCAGATCGGGTTCTTC.

Only a few counts were recorded for this clonotype. The rearrangement links TRBV5-1 to TRBJ2-3, with TRBD2 matching 12 bases. Germline CDR1 SGHRS, CDR2 YFSETQ. The CDR3 runs 18 residues. V shed 5 bases, J shed 5 bases, and the junction held 15 bases outside the gene matches. CDR3 sequence: CASRKRGWTSGVLDTQYF. CDR3 DNA: TGCGCCAGCAGGAAGCGGGGCTGGACTAGCGGGGTTTTAGATACGCAGTATTTT.

This clonotype was seen many times. This chain joins TRBV20-1 and TRBJ2-5; D possibly uses TRBD1 or TRBD2 (5 bases each). Germline values: CDR1 DFQATT, CDR2 SNEGSKA (reference sequence). The CDR3 has 14 residues. Trimming left V 5 bases short and J 0 bases short, with 13 bases between. The chain's CDR3 is CSAGKPGHQETQYF. CDR3 DNA: TGCAGTGCTGGAAAACCGGGACACCAAGAGACCCAGTACTTC.

Many counts were recorded for this clonotype. The chain is built from TRBV10-3 and TRBJ1-5; D is undetermined. V shed 8 bases and J shed 3 bases, with 8 bases lying between them. The CDR3 runs to 12 residues. Germline V CDR1 and CDR2: ENHRY, SYGVKD. CDR3 DNA: TGTGCCATCTCCCCAGCCAATCAGCCCCAGCATTTT. Translation gives CAISPANQPQHF.

This clonotype was seen only once. The gene calls are TRBV6-1 and TRBJ1-1; 7 nucleotides agree with TRBD1. The CDR3 runs 14 residues. V lost 7 bases, J lost 4 bases, and 9 bases stayed unmatched. Germline lookup yields CDR1 MNHNS and CDR2 SASEGT. The CDR3 bases are TGTGCCAGCACCACGGGGGGACAGAGCACTGAAGCTTTCTTT. It encodes CASTTGGQSTEAFF.

This clonotype was counted ten times or more. Its ends do not fully match the called genes, so a read error is possible. The V call is TRBV24-1, the J call TRBJ2-1, with a weak D call TRBD1 (5 bases). This CDR3 has 14 residues. CDR1 and CDR2 from the germline V gene are KGHDR and SFDVKD. CDR3 protein: CATSDYRQINEQLF. DNA of the CDR3: TGTGCCACCAGTGATTACAGACAGATCAATGAGCAGCTCTTC.

The gene calls are TRBV7-9 and TRBJ1-1; no clear D. Germline V gene data show CDR1 as SEHNR and CDR2 as FQNEAQ (reference sequence). V dropped 5 bases and J dropped 1 base, with 23 bases sitting between them. The CDR3 is 18 residues long. Here the CDR3 DNA reads TGTGCCAGCAGCCCGGATAAGGGTGATCTCGCTAGGAACACTGAAGCTTTCTTT. It translates to CASSPDKGDLARNTEAFF.

This clonotype was seen many times. The rearrangement joins TRBV20-1 to TRBJ2-1; 7 bases line up with TRBD1. Germline V CDR1 and CDR2: DFQATT, SNEGSKA (reference sequence). The CDR3 totals 16 residues. Trimming took 6 bases from V and 3 from J; bases not matched to a gene: 14. Here the CDR3 DNA reads TGCAGTGCCCTTAGGACAGGTTCTGCAATCTACAATGAGCAGTTCTTC. This sequence encodes CSALRTGSAIYNEQFF.

This clonotype was counted between two and nine times. This sequence joins TRBV19 and TRBJ1-5; D possibly corresponds to TRBD1 (6 bases). This CDR3 has 14 residues. The V gene lost 8 bases and the J gene lost 1 base, with 12 bases spanning the gap. Looked up from germline, CDR1 is LNHDA and CDR2 is SQIVND (reference sequence). The CDR3 reads CASRGALSNQPQHF. CDR3 sequence (DNA): TGTGCCAGTCGGGGGGCTTTGAGCAATCAGCCCCAGCATTTT.

This clonotype showed up many times. This chain links TRBV7-2 with TRBJ2-3; 7 bases match TRBD1. The CDR3 totals 16 residues. Losses at the gene ends were 3 bases for V and 3 bases for J; bases not matched to a gene: 9. The germline V gene has CDR1 SGHTA and CDR2 FQGNSA. The CDR3 DNA sequence: TGTGCCAGCAGCTTGGTTAGGGGGCTTAGAACAGATACGCAGTATTTT. Translating gives CASSLVRGLRTDTQYF. Based on the CDR3 plus reference TRBV7-2 and TRBJ2-3, the full variable domain is GAGVSQSPSNKVTEKGKDVELRCDPISGHTALYWYRQSLGQGLEFLIYFQGNSAPDKSGLPSDRFSAERTGGSVSTLTIQRTQQEDSAVYLCASSLVRGLRTDTQYFGPGTRLTVL.

This clonotype has a count of ten or more. The chain employs TRBV14 and TRBJ2-5, with D unresolved. V was trimmed by 0 bases and J by 0 bases, leaving 8 bases between them. Germline CDR1 and CDR2: SGHDN and FVKESK. This CDR3 has 15 residues. The CDR3 bases are TGTGCCAGCAGCCAAGATATCCGGGACCAAGAGACCCAGTACTTC. Residues: CASSQDIRDQETQYF.

This clonotype occurred many times. In DNA, the CDR3 is TGTGCCAGCAGTTCCCTAGATGCGGGAGGGGGCAATCAGCCCCAGCATTTT. Translated: CASSSLDAGGGNQPQHF. The rearrangement links TRBV6-2 or TRBV6-3 to TRBJ1-5; D possibly corresponds to TRBD1 (5 bases). This CDR3 spans 17 amino acids. Germline CDR1 is MNHEY and CDR2 is SVGEGT. V was pared by 4 bases and J by 2 bases, with 18 bases between.

The sample holds many counts of this clonotype. This chain connects TRBV7-8 to TRBJ1-5; TRBD1 matches 9 bases. Trimming at V came to 8 bases and at J to 4 bases, leaving 3 bases not matched to a gene. CDR1 SGHVS and CDR2 FQNEAQ come from the germline V gene. This CDR3 contains 13 residues. CDR3 loop: CASRDRENQPQHF. DNA of the CDR3: TGTGCCAGCCGGGACAGGGAGAATCAGCCCCAGCATTTT.

This clonotype was detected only once. Possible read error: a much larger clone is one base away. This rearrangement joins TRBV5-5 to TRBJ2-5, with 8 bases that match TRBD1. Germline CDR1 reads SGHKS; CDR2 reads YYEKEE (reference sequence). This CDR3 contains 14 residues. The CDR3 nucleotides read TGTGCCGGCAGCGATAGGACAGGGCAAGAGACCCAGTACTTC. As protein: CAGSDRTGQETQYF.

Note on this clonotype: A much larger clone is a single base away; this may be a read error. This CDR3 is missing its conserved last phenylalanine or tryptophan, likely due to a read error. CDR3 sequence reads: CASGGGGSAQHS. In DNA, the CDR3 is TGTGCCAGCGGGGGGGGGGGCTCTGCCCAGCATTCT. The gene calls are TRBV6-5 and TRBJ1-5, with D tentatively TRBD1 (6 bases). The length of the CDR3 is 12 residues. Germline V gives CDR1 MNHEY, CDR2 SVGAGI. The ends were cut back, 8 bases at V and 11 bases at J, with 16 bases in the middle.

J is TRBJ1-1 and V is TRBV6-7; TRBD1 matches at 9 bases. TRBV6-7 is identified as an open reading frame with a role that is uncertain. The V gene end was trimmed by 7 bases and the J gene end by 14 bases; junction bases not matched to a gene: 26. CDR3 length: 17 amino acids. Written as DNA, the CDR3 is TGTGCCAGCACCACCGGCGGACAGGGGCGATCGAACACTGGAGCCTTCTTT. This sequence encodes CASTTGGQGRSNTGAFF.

Notes on this clonotype: A much larger clonotype is one base distant, so this may be a read error. This chain's CDR3 is CASSLLGGAGTGAFF. DNA of the CDR3: TGTGCCAGCAGCTTACTGGGGGGCGCTGGCACTGGAGCTTTCTTT. The gene calls are TRBV7-9 and TRBJ1-1; TRBD1 might be the D (6 bases). This CDR3 is 15 amino acids long. CDR1 is SEHNR and CDR2 is FQNEAQ in the germline V gene (reference sequence).

This clonotype was observed at least ten times. The chain links TRBV18 to TRBJ1-5, with D tentatively TRBD1 (6 bases). Per germline, CDR1 KGHSH and CDR2 LQKENI. Deletions cut 7 bases from V and 4 bases from J, with 11 bases between. This CDR3 contains 13 residues. Here the CDR3 reads CASLEDRNQPQHF. The CDR3 nucleotides are TGTGCCAGCTTAGAGGACAGAAATCAGCCCCAGCATTTT.

This clonotype was counted between two and nine times. The rearrangement joins TRBV2 to TRBJ1-1; D gene uncertain. The CDR3 sequence is 11 residues long. Looked up from germline, CDR1 is SNHLY and CDR2 is FYNNEI. The CDR3 nucleotides are TGTGTATCGACGGTGAACACTGAAGCTTTCTTT. Its protein product is CVSTVNTEAFF.